The 5 T cell receptor beta chains below come from one sample, sequenced in a study of blood T cell repertoires in COVID-19. TCRdb keeps only in-frame clones here, not all; method: immunoSEQ multiplex PCR. The sample has roughly 260,000 clones, roughly 86% seen once. Sequences were obtained from PBMCs or T cells enriched from blood (not recorded which). These receptors originate from a woman aged 18-35 years who had recovered from COVID-19.

This clone was picked up one time. The chain is built from TRBV3-1 (or the pseudogene TRBV3-2) and TRBJ2-1, with 11 bases aligning to TRBD1. The CDR3 covers 17 residues. The V gene's germline CDR1 is LGHDT and CDR2 YNNKEL (reference sequence). V lost 4 bases to trimming and J lost 2 bases; unmatched junction nucleotides: 7. CDR3 loop: CASSPLGGQGAYNEQFF. CDR3 coding DNA: TGTGCCAGCAGCCCTCTAGGGGGACAGGGGGCCTACAATGAGCAGTTCTTC.

V is TRBV19 and J is TRBJ2-3; 9 nucleotides line up with TRBD2. Germline-derived CDR1 and CDR2 are LNHDA and SQIVND (reference sequence). Losses at the gene ends were 6 bases for V and 0 bases for J; bases not matched to a gene: 10. This CDR3 comprises 17 residues. The CDR3 here is CASSRLAATTSTDTQYF. CDR3 nucleotides: TGTGCCAGTAGCCGACTAGCGGCGACGACTAGCACAGATACGCAGTATTTT.

This sequence joins TRBV3-1 (or the pseudogene TRBV3-2) and TRBJ1-2, with D perhaps TRBD1 (5 bases). Germline CDR1 LGHDT, CDR2 YNNKEL (reference sequence). This CDR3 has 15 residues. Trimming stripped 3 bases from V and 4 bases from J, with 15 bases between. CDR3 coding DNA: TGTGCCAGCAGCCAGGATTTTTCAAGGGGCTATGGCTACACCTTC. It yields the protein CASSQDFSRGYGYTF.

This clone was counted only a few times. V is TRBV19 and J is TRBJ2-7, with 7 bases fitting TRBD2. With 6 bases clipped from V and 1 base from J, the junction kept 12 bases outside the gene matches. CDR3 size: 16 residues. Germline values: CDR1 LNHDA, CDR2 SQIVND (reference sequence). CDR3 protein: CASSPVAGGGSYEQYF. The CDR3 nucleotides read TGTGCCAGTAGCCCGGTTGCGGGCGGGGGATCCTACGAGCAGTACTTC.

V and J are TRBV28 and TRBJ1-1, with a weak D call TRBD1 (5 bases). The CDR3 totals 15 residues. The germline V gene has CDR1 MDHEN and CDR2 SYDVKM. V dropped 6 bases and J dropped 2 bases, with 16 bases sitting between them. This CDR3 is CASSREPQANTEAFF. The CDR3 coding sequence is TGTGCCAGCAGCAGAGAGCCACAGGCTAACACTGAAGCTTTCTTT.